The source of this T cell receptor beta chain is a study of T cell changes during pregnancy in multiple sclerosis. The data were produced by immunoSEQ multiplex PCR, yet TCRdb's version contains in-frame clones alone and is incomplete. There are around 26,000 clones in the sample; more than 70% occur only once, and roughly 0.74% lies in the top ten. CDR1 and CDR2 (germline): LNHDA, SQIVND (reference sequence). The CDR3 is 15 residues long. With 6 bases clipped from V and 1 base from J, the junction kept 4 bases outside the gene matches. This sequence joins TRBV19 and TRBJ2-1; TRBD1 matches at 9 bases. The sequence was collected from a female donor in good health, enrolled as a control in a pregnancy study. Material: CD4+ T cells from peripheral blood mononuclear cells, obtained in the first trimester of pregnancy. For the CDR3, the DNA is TGTGCCAGTAGCCGGGACAGGGATTCCTACAATGAGCAGTTCTTC. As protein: CASSRDRDSYNEQFF.